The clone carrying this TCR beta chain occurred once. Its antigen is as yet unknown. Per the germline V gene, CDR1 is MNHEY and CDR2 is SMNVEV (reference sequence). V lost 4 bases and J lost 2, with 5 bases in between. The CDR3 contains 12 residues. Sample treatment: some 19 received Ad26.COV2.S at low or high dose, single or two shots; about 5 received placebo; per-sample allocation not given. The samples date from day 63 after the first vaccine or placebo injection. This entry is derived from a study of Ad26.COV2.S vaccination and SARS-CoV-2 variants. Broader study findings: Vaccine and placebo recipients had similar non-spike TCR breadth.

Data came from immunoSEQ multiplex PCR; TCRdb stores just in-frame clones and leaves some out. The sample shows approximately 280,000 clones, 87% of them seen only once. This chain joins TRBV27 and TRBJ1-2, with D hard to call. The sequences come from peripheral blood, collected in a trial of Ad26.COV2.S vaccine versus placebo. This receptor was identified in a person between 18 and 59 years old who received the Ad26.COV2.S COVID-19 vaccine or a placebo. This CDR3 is CASSSDNYGYTF. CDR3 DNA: TGTGCCAGCAGTTCCGACAACTATGGCTACACCTTC.